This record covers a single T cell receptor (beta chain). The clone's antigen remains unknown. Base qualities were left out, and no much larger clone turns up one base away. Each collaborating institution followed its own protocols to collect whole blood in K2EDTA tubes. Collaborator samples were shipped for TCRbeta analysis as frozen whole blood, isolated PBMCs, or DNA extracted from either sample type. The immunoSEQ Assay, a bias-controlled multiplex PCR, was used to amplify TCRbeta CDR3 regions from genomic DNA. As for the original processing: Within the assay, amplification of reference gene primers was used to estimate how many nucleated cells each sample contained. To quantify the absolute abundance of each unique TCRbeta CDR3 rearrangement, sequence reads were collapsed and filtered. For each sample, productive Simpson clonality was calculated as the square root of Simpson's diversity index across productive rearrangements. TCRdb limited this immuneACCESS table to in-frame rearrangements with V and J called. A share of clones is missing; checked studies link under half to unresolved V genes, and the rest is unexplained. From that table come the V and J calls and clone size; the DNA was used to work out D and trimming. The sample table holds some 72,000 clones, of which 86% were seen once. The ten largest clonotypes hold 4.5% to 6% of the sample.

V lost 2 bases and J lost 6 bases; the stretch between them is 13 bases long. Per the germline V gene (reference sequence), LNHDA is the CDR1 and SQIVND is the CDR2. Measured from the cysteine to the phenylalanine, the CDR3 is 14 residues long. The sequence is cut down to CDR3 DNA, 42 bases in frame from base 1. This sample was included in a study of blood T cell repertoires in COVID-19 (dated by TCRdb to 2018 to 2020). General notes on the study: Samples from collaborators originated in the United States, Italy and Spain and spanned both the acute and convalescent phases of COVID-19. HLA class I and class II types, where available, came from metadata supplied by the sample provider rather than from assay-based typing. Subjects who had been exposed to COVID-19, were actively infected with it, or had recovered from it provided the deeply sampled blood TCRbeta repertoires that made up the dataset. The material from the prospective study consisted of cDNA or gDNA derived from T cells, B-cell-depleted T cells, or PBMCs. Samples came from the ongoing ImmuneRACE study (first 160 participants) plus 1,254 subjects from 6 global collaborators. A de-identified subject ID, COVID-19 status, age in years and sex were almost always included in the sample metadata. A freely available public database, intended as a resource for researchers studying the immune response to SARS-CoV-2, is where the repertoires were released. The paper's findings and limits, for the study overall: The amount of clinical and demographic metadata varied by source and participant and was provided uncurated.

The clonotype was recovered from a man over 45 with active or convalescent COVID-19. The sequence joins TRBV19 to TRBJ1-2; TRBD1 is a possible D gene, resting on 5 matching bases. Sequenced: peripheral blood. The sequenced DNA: TGTGCCAGTAGTATACAGACAGTCGGTAATGGCTACACCTTC. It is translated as CASSIQTVGNGYTF.